The 16 T cell receptor beta chains below all came from one sample that was sequenced in a study of T-cell memory formation after mild COVID-19. TCRdb ran MiXCR on the 5' RACE reads and lists one entry per CDR3 protein. Of about 210,000 distinct CDR3 sequences listed, 25% to 35% are singletons. Sequencing was done on a sample of PBMCs or a T cell subset sorted from them (not recorded which). All receptors come from an adult woman who had mild COVID-19 (a few samples of this study predate the infection). Cell type and time point are not known.

The rearrangement uses TRBV5-1 and TRBJ2-4; 7 bases are shared with TRBD1. This CDR3 has 14 residues. V lost 5 bases, J lost 10 bases, and 12 bases stayed unmatched. Germline V gene sequence: CDR1 SGHRS, CDR2 YFSETQ. The CDR3: CASRNRDSSEIQYF. CDR3 DNA: TGCGCCAGCAGAAACCGGGACAGCTCCGAAATTCAGTACTTC.

This sequence joins TRBV20-1 and TRBJ1-1; no firm D call. This CDR3 has 13 residues. Trimming left V 4 bases short and J 4 bases short, with 13 bases between. CDR1 is DFQATT, CDR2 SNEGSKA, per germline (reference sequence). CDR3 residues: CSATPGRATEAFF. CDR3 DNA sequence: TGCAGTGCTACCCCGGGGAGGGCCACTGAAGCTTTCTTT.

The rearrangement uses TRBV28 and TRBJ2-1; 10 nucleotides match TRBD2. CDR1 is MDHEN and CDR2 is SYDVKM in the germline V gene. The V gene end was trimmed by 6 bases and the J gene end by 8 bases; junction bases not matched to a gene: 16. CDR3 length: 17 residues. CDR3 DNA: TGTGCCAGCAGCTACCTGTTTCCGGGACTAGCGAGCGATGAGCAGTTCTTC. Its protein product is CASSYLFPGLASDEQFF.

The CDR3 nucleotides read TGTGCCAGCATGACGGGAGCTGCGAACACCGGGGAGCTGTTTTTT. It yields the protein CASMTGAANTGELFF. The gene calls are TRBV28 and TRBJ2-2; TRBD2 is a possible D gene (6 bases). CDR3 size: 15 residues. Germline V gene sequence: CDR1 MDHEN, CDR2 SYDVKM. With 7 bases removed from V and 0 bases from J, the gap between germline ends came to 12 bases.

The chain joins TRBV7-8 to TRBJ2-7; D gene unclear. The CDR3 contains 13 residues. Between the trimmed V and J ends, which lost 5 bases and 0 bases, there was a span of 8 bases. CDR1 and CDR2 from the germline V gene are SGHVS and FQNEAQ. The CDR3: CASSQVASYEQYF. In DNA, the CDR3 is TGTGCCAGCAGCCAGGTTGCCTCCTACGAGCAGTACTTC.

The V and J genes are TRBV7-3 and TRBJ2-2; D unclear. From germline, CDR1 is SGHTA and CDR2 FQGTGA. The length of the CDR3 is 16 residues. With 1 base removed from V and 2 bases from J, the gap between germline ends came to 11 bases. CDR3 DNA: TGTGCCAGCAGCTTAATTAGGGCGGCAAACACCGGGGAGCTGTTTTTT. This gives the protein CASSLIRAANTGELFF.

The chain combines TRBV5-1 with TRBJ2-6, with 7 nucleotides matching TRBD1. The CDR3 loop spans 18 amino acids. CDR1 and CDR2 (germline): SGHRS, YFSETQ. V shed 4 bases and J 1 base; nucleotides not matched to a gene: 11. CDR3 protein: CASSPGDSMLSGANVLTF. In DNA, the CDR3 is TGCGCCAGCAGCCCAGGGGACAGCATGTTGTCTGGGGCCAACGTCCTGACTTTC.

As DNA, the CDR3 is TGTGCCAGCAGCTTAGTCGAGACCACAGATACGCAGTATTTT. It codes for CASSLVETTDTQYF. The chain employs TRBV7-2 and TRBJ2-3; D unresolved. Germline lookup yields CDR1 SGHTA and CDR2 FQGNSA. The CDR3 sequence is 14 residues long. Trimming took 1 base from V and 2 from J, leaving 7 bases between them.

The CDR3 here is CASSYFWTGGDLGTEAFF. In DNA, the CDR3 is TGTGCCAGCAGTTACTTTTGGACAGGGGGGGACCTGGGCACTGAAGCTTTCTTT. The chain uses TRBV6-5 and TRBJ1-1, with 10 positions matching TRBD1. The CDR3 runs 18 residues. V lost 1 base and J lost 4; bases outside the gene matches: 12. The germline gives CDR1 MNHEY, CDR2 SVGAGI.

This chain uses TRBV12-3 or TRBV12-4 with TRBJ2-3, with 7 bases matching TRBD2. The CDR3 covers 14 residues. J gave up 4 bases and V 5 bases, and 6 bases lay outside the gene matches. The CDR3 spells CASSEASGADTQYF. The CDR3 coding sequence is TGTGCCAGCAGTGAAGCTAGCGGCGCAGATACGCAGTATTTT.

CDR3 sequence reads: CSAGGTPNTEAFF. The CDR3 DNA reads as TGCAGCGCTGGGGGGACACCAAACACTGAAGCTTTCTTT. The V and J genes are TRBV20-1 and TRBJ1-1, with TRBD1 as a possible D gene (6 bases). Looked up from germline, CDR1 is DFQATT and CDR2 is SNEGSKA (reference sequence). The CDR3 spans 13 residues.

This clonotype showed up just a few times. This chain joins TRBV27 and TRBJ1-1; D is possibly TRBD1 (5 bases). Trimming left V 4 bases short and J 0 bases short, with 9 bases between. The length of the CDR3 is 14 residues. Germline V gene data show CDR1 as MNHEY and CDR2 as SMNVEV (reference sequence). CDR3 sequence: CASSSGIMNTEAFF. The CDR3 DNA follows: TGTGCCAGCAGTTCAGGGATTATGAACACTGAAGCTTTCTTT.

The table lists this clonotype with a few counts. This sequence joins TRBV20-1 and TRBJ2-3, with a possible D match to TRBD1 (5 bases). CDR3 size: 12 residues. The V end was cut by 3 bases, the J end by 4 bases, with 8 bases between. In germline, CDR1 is DFQATT, CDR2 SNEGSKA (reference sequence). DNA for the CDR3: TGCAGTGCTAGGGGGCCCTCAGATACGCAGTATTTT. Its protein is CSARGPSDTQYF.

V gene TRBV7-9 combines with J gene TRBJ2-3; TRBD1 agrees at 9 bases. With V trimmed by 5 bases and J by 4 bases, 4 bases remained unmatched. The length of the CDR3 is 14 residues. The germline gives CDR1 SEHNR, CDR2 FQNEAQ (reference sequence). CDR3 sequence reads: CASSQDRGPDTQYF. CDR3 coding DNA: TGTGCCAGCAGCCAGGACAGGGGCCCAGATACGCAGTATTTT.

The sample holds one count of this clonotype. V usage is TRBV12-3 or TRBV12-4 and J usage is TRBJ1-5; maybe TRBD1 (5 bases). The CDR3 runs 12 residues. Trimming took off 5 bases at V and 9 bases at J, with 11 bases between the two ends. This chain's CDR3 is CASSPRGSPQHF. As DNA, the CDR3 is TGTGCCAGCAGTCCTCGGGGGTCGCCCCAGCATTTT.

This sequence joins TRBV19 and TRBJ2-3; 12 nucleotides line up with TRBD2. This CDR3 has 16 residues. V was pared by 4 bases and J by 1 base, with 3 bases of the junction left unmatched. CDR1 and CDR2 (germline): LNHDA, SQIVND (reference sequence). DNA of the CDR3: TGTGCCAGTAGTAGACTAGCGGGAGCGGGCACAGATACGCAGTATTTT. It specifies CASSRLAGAGTDTQYF. The entire variable domain, with the rest obtained from reference TRBV19 and TRBJ2-3, is as follows: DGGITQSPKYLFRKEGQNVTLSCEQNLNHDAMYWYRQDPGQGLRLIYYSQIVNDFQKGDIAEGYSVSREKKESFPLTVTSAQKNPTAFYLCASSRLAGAGTDTQYFGPGTRLTVL.